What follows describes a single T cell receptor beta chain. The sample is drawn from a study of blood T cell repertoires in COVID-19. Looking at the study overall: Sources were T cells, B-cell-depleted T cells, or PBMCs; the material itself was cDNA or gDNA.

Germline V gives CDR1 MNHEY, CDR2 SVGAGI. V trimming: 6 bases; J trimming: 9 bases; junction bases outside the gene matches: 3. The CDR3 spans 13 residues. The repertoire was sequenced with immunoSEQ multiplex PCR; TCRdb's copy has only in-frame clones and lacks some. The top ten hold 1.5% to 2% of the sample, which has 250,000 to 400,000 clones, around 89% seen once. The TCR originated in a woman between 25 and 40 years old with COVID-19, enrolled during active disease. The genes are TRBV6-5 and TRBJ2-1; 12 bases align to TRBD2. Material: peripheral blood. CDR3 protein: CASRLAGGTEQFF. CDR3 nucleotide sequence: TGTGCCAGCAGACTAGCGGGGGGAACTGAGCAGTTCTTC.